What follows are 8 T cell receptor beta chains derived from one specimen sequenced in a study of T cells in Graves' hyperthyroidism and ophthalmopathy. From RNA transcripts, TCR beta CDR3 regions were amplified. A set of HTBI primers served as the primers for a first-round RT-PCR of the TCR CDR3. MiXCR, applied by TCRdb to the multiplex PCR reads, yields one record per CDR3 protein. Of 500,000 to 600,000 distinct CDR3 sequences in the sample, about half are singletons; the top ten hold around 8%. Sequencing used peripheral blood or thyroid tissue (not recorded which). All receptors derive from a woman aged 18-29 years with Graves' hyperthyroidism.

Only a few counts were recorded for this clonotype. This chain links TRBV7-9 with TRBJ2-7, with TRBD1 identical over 9 bases. This CDR3 has 14 amino acids. With V trimmed by 3 bases and J by 4 bases, 4 bases remained unmatched. Germline CDR1 is SEHNR and CDR2 is FQNEAQ (reference sequence). CDR3 bases: TGTGCCAGCAGCTTGGTGGGACAGGGATACGAGCAGTACTTC. Its translation: CASSLVGQGYEQYF. The complete variable domain, with remaining parts taken from reference TRBV7-9 and TRBJ2-7, reads DTGVSQNPRHKITKRGQNVTFRCDPISEHNRLYWYRQTLGQGPEFLTYFQNEAQLEKSRLLSDRFSAERPKGSFSTLEIQRTEQGDSAMYLCASSLVGQGYEQYFGPGTRLTVT.

In this sample, this clonotype turned up many times. J is TRBJ2-5 and V is TRBV10-3, with D possibly TRBD2 on 5 matching bases. Germline assignment: CDR1 ENHRY and CDR2 SYGVKD. Trimming removed 8 bases from V and 3 bases from J, with 16 bases in between. The CDR3 totals 14 residues. The CDR3 DNA is TGTGCCATCGGCAACGGACTTTACAAAGAGACCCAGTACTTC. Its protein is CAIGNGLYKETQYF.

This clonotype showed up many times. The chain recombines TRBV6-5 with TRBJ2-7, with 12 bases lining up with TRBD1. This CDR3 has 13 amino acids. After removal of 5 bases from V and 10 bases from J, the junction contained 6 bases not matched to a gene. CDR1 MNHEY and CDR2 SVGAGI come from the germline V gene. CDR3 amino acids: CASSPRDRGRQYF. CDR3 nucleotides: TGTGCCAGCAGTCCCCGGGACAGGGGGCGTCAGTACTTC.

About this clonotype itself: This may stem from a read error, because a much larger clone lies one nucleotide away. The CDR3 spells CASSYLKGTYEQYF. The CDR3 DNA follows: TGTGCCAGCAGTTACTTGAAGGGAACCTACGAGCAGTACTTC. J is TRBJ2-7 and V is TRBV6-6; D gene unclear. Trimming pared 1 base from V and 2 bases from J, leaving 9 bases between. CDR3 length: 14 amino acids. Germline CDR1 is MNHNY and CDR2 is SVGAGI (reference sequence).

This clonotype was detected only once. One end of the junction is discordant with germline, which a read error may explain. The rearrangement links TRBV7-9 to TRBJ1-6, with a tentative D call TRBD1 (5 bases). From germline, CDR1 is SEHNR and CDR2 FQNEAQ (reference sequence). The CDR3 is made up of 16 amino acids. The CDR3 DNA reads as TGTGCCAGCACCTCCTACCGGGACTCCTACAATTCACCCCTCCACTTT. Amino acid sequence: CASTSYRDSYNSPLHF.

V gene TRBV24-1 combines with J gene TRBJ2-7; 14 nucleotides match TRBD2. Trimming removed 4 bases from V and 2 bases from J; junction bases left unmatched: 9. Germline V gene sequence: CDR1 KGHDR, CDR2 SFDVKD. The CDR3 loop spans 18 amino acids. The CDR3 DNA follows: TGTGCCACCAGTGACTACTCCGGGACTAGCGGGAGTACCTACGAGCAGTACTTC. Its translation: CATSDYSGTSGSTYEQYF.

This clonotype showed up many times. The chain couples TRBV7-2 to TRBJ2-2; TRBD1 matches 9 bases. Germline V lookup: CDR1 SGHTA, CDR2 FQGNSA. The length of the CDR3 is 17 residues. Trimming at V came to 4 bases and at J to 4 bases, leaving 10 bases not matched to a gene. The CDR3 DNA reads TGTGCCAGCAGCTCCCAACTAGGGACAGGGACCACCGGGGAGCTGTTTTTT. Its protein is CASSSQLGTGTTGELFF.

This clonotype was observed at least ten times. The CDR3 protein is CASSSVSSGGANVLTF. The CDR3 bases are TGTGCCAGCAGCTCAGTCTCTAGCGGTGGGGCCAACGTCCTGACTTTC. The rearrangement uses TRBV7-2 and TRBJ2-6, with TRBD2 matching over 7 bases. Trimming removed 4 bases from V and 3 bases from J; junction bases left unmatched: 6. The CDR3 is 16 amino acids. Germline CDR1 and CDR2: SGHTA and FQGNSA.